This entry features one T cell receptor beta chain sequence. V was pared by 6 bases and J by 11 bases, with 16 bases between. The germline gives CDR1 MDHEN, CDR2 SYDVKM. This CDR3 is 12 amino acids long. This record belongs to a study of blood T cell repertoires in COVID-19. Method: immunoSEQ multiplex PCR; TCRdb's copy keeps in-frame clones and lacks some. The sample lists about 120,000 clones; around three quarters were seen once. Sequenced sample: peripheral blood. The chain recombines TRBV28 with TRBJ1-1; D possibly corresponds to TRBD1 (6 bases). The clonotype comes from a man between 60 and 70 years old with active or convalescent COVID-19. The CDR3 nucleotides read TGTGCCAGCAGATCAGGGGTTAGGGGGGCTTTCTTT. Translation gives CASRSGVRGAFF. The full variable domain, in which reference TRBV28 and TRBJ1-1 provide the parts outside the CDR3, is DVKVTQSSRYLVKRTGEKVFLECVQDMDHENMFWYRQDPGLGLRLIYFSYDVKMKEKGDIPEGYSVSREKKERFSLILESASTNQTSMYLCASRSGVRGAFFGQGTRLTVV.